This TCR beta chain was observed in a study of beta chain features in type 1 diabetes. Points on this clone: Antigen specificity is unknown.

Study results and caveats: TCRB repertoires of naive, central memory and Treg cells appeared more similar among patients than among healthy donors. TCRB CDR3s were moderately but significantly shorter in Type 1 diabetes patients in all four CD4+ subsets. Here, the possible influence of HLA type (on TCRB rearrangement) remained unresolved.

As every portion of the isolated RNA was reverse transcribed, the sequencing read expressed TCRB transcripts. Method: immunoSEQ multiplex PCR; TCRdb's copy keeps in-frame clones and lacks some. Found here are under 350,000 clones, 14% of them singletons; the top ten hold 0.017%. This TCR came from a man aged 30 to 45 with type 1 diabetes. The sequencing sample was made of naive CD4+ T cells from blood.

CDR3 DNA sequence: TGTGCCAGCAGCTTAGCCCTCACTGTTCTTAAGGAGCAGTTCTTC. It specifies CASSLALTVLKEQFF. V usage is TRBV7-2 and J usage is TRBJ2-1, with D unclear. This CDR3 contains 15 residues. CDR1 SGHTA and CDR2 FQGNSA come from the germline V gene. V lost 0 bases and J 10 bases, leaving 16 bases between the germline ends.